Listed below are T cell receptor beta chains from one sample, sequenced in a study of PD-1 blockade in mismatch repair-deficient tumors. Method: immunoSEQ multiplex PCR; TCRdb's copy keeps in-frame clones and lacks some. The table shows roughly 130,000 clones, with roughly 90% occurring only once. The sequenced sample was peripheral blood, obtained just over 70 weeks after starting pembrolizumab. These receptors originate from an adult with mismatch repair-deficient cancer. The CDR3 runs from the conserved cysteine through the conserved F or W. Fields, in order: clone size, D gene, J gene, V gene, CDR3 DNA, CDR3 protein. A D gene is named only where the DNA matches it firmly. The size of a clone is reported for some rows only, either as once, few or many, or as a class for expanded clones.

clone_size: .; d_call: TRBD2; j_call: TRBJ2-3; v_call: TRBV5-6; cdr3_nt: TGTGCCAGCAGCTCAGAGACTAGCGGCAGCACAGATACGCAGTATTTT; cdr3_aa: CASSSETSGSTDTQYF
clone_size: .; d_call: TRBD1; j_call: TRBJ2-7; v_call: TRBV5-1; cdr3_nt: TGCGCCAGCAGCACCTGGACAGGGCCGCGGGAGCAGTACTTC; cdr3_aa: CASSTWTGPREQYF
clone_size: few; d_call: .; j_call: TRBJ1-5; v_call: TRBV19; cdr3_nt: TGTGCCAGTAGTAGGCTGAGTCAGCCCCAGCATTTT; cdr3_aa: CASSRLSQPQHF
clone_size: .; d_call: TRBD1; j_call: TRBJ2-7; v_call: TRBV27; cdr3_nt: TGTGCCGGCAGGGGGACGAGCTCCTACGAGCAGTACTTC; cdr3_aa: CAGRGTSSYEQYF
clone_size: .; d_call: .; j_call: TRBJ2-1; v_call: TRBV4-1; cdr3_nt: TGCGCCAGCAGCCTCCTAGGAGGGGCCTACAATGAGCAGTTCTTC; cdr3_aa: CASSLLGGAYNEQFF
clone_size: .; d_call: TRBD2; j_call: TRBJ2-1; v_call: TRBV5-6; cdr3_nt: TGTGCCAGCCCCCCTCCCGGGACTAGAGGGGCCGATGAGCAGTTCTTC; cdr3_aa: CASPPPGTRGADEQFF
clone_size: .; d_call: .; j_call: TRBJ2-3; v_call: TRBV28; cdr3_nt: TGTGCCAGCAGTCTTAGCACAGATACGCAGTATTTT; cdr3_aa: CASSLSTDTQYF
clone_size: .; d_call: .; j_call: TRBJ2-7; v_call: TRBV4-1; cdr3_nt: TGCGCCAGCAGCCAAGTAGGCCAGCGGAGTTCCTACGAGCAGTACTTC; cdr3_aa: CASSQVGQRSSYEQYF
clone_size: .; d_call: .; j_call: TRBJ1-3; v_call: TRBV7-2; cdr3_nt: TGTGCCAGCAGCCTAACGGATATTCTTAGCTCTGGAAACACCATATATTTT; cdr3_aa: CASSLTDILSSGNTIYF
clone_size: .; d_call: .; j_call: TRBJ2-7; v_call: TRBV6-5; cdr3_nt: TGTGCCAGCAGTTACTTCGGGAGTGGCTCCTACGAGCAGTACTTC; cdr3_aa: CASSYFGSGSYEQYF
clone_size: few; d_call: .; j_call: TRBJ1-5; v_call: TRBV2; cdr3_nt: TGTGCCAGCACTCCCACTAGTGGAATTTATCAGCCCCAGCATTTT; cdr3_aa: CASTPTSGIYQPQHF
clone_size: .; d_call: .; j_call: TRBJ1-5; v_call: TRBV13; cdr3_nt: TGTGCCAGCAGCTTAGGCCCCGGACCTATTAGCAATCAGCCCCAGCATTTT; cdr3_aa: CASSLGPGPISNQPQHF
clone_size: .; d_call: TRBD1; j_call: TRBJ2-6; v_call: TRBV28; cdr3_nt: TGTGCCAGCTGCCCTGGACAGGTTATCTCTGGGGCCAACGTCCTGACTTTC; cdr3_aa: CASCPGQVISGANVLTF
clone_size: .; d_call: .; j_call: TRBJ2-6; v_call: TRBV4-3; cdr3_nt: TGCGCCAGCAGCCAAGATCATCAGGGGTACCCCAACGTCCTGACTTTC; cdr3_aa: CASSQDHQGYPNVLTF
clone_size: .; d_call: TRBD1; j_call: TRBJ2-7; v_call: TRBV6-5; cdr3_nt: TGTGCCAGCAGTCCCGTGGACAGGGGGCAGTACTTC; cdr3_aa: CASSPVDRGQYF
clone_size: .; d_call: TRBD2; j_call: TRBJ2-3; v_call: TRBV4-1; cdr3_nt: TGCGCCAGTTCGTTAGCGGGAAACATCCCAGATACGCAGTATTTT; cdr3_aa: CASSLAGNIPDTQYF
clone_size: .; d_call: .; j_call: TRBJ1-2; v_call: TRBV30; cdr3_nt: TGTGCCTGGAGTTACGGGGCAGCGGATGGCTACACCTTC; cdr3_aa: CAWSYGAADGYTF
clone_size: .; d_call: .; j_call: TRBJ2-3; v_call: TRBV11-2; cdr3_nt: TGTGCCAGCAGAAACACCGGGGCCAGACCCACAGATACGCAGTATTTT; cdr3_aa: CASRNTGARPTDTQYF
clone_size: .; d_call: .; j_call: TRBJ1-2; v_call: TRBV18; cdr3_nt: TGTGCCAGCTCACCACCGTACAAAGCTAACTATGGCTACACCTTC; cdr3_aa: CASSPPYKANYGYTF
clone_size: .; d_call: TRBD1; j_call: TRBJ1-2; v_call: TRBV28; cdr3_nt: TGTGCCAGCAGTCTTGACAGGGGAGGATATCGGGGCTACACCTTC; cdr3_aa: CASSLDRGGYRGYTF
clone_size: .; d_call: .; j_call: TRBJ2-7; v_call: TRBV7-9; cdr3_nt: TGTGCCAGCAGCTTACAGGGACGGATCTACGAGCAGTACTTC; cdr3_aa: CASSLQGRIYEQYF
clone_size: .; d_call: .; j_call: TRBJ2-7; v_call: TRBV7-9; cdr3_nt: TGTGCCAGCAGCTTTGATGATACCTACGAGCAGTACTTC; cdr3_aa: CASSFDDTYEQYF
clone_size: .; d_call: TRBD1; j_call: TRBJ2-3; v_call: TRBV27; cdr3_nt: TGTGCCAGCAGTTTGGCCAGGGGGCCTGACCGCCCAGATACGCAGTATTTT; cdr3_aa: CASSLARGPDRPDTQYF
clone_size: .; d_call: .; j_call: TRBJ1-2; v_call: TRBV7-8; cdr3_nt: TGTGCCAGCACCACCGCGCAGGGTGGCTACACCTTC; cdr3_aa: CASTTAQGGYTF
clone_size: .; d_call: TRBD1; j_call: TRBJ2-7; v_call: TRBV7-6; cdr3_nt: TGTGCCAGCAGCCCCGGAGGACAGGGGGCCTACGAGCAGTACTTC; cdr3_aa: CASSPGGQGAYEQYF
clone_size: few; d_call: TRBD2; j_call: TRBJ2-7; v_call: TRBV5-4; cdr3_nt: TGTGCCAGCAGCCAAGGGACTAGCGGCGACGAGCAGTACTTC; cdr3_aa: CASSQGTSGDEQYF
clone_size: .; d_call: .; j_call: TRBJ2-2; v_call: TRBV12-5; cdr3_nt: TGTGCTAGTGGTTTTACCCTGGAACGGGATGGCACCGGGGAGCTGTTTTTT; cdr3_aa: CASGFTLERDGTGELFF
clone_size: .; d_call: .; j_call: TRBJ2-1; v_call: TRBV29-1; cdr3_nt: TGCAGCGTTGAACCGGAGCAGTTCTTC; cdr3_aa: CSVEPEQFF